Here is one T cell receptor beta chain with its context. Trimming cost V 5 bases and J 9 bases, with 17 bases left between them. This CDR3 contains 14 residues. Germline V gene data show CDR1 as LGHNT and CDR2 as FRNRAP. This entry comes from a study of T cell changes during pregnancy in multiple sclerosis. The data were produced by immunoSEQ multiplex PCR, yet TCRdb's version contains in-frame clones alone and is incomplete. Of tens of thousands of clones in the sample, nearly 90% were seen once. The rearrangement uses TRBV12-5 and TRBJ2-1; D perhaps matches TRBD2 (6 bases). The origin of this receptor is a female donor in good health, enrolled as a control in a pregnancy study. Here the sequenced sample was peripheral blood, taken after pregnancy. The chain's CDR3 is CASGPSLGGGEQFF. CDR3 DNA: TGTGCTAGTGGTCCTAGTCTGGGGGGAGGTGAGCAGTTCTTC.